This T cell receptor (beta chain) is drawn from a study of monozygotic twins with inflammatory bowel disease. Findings and caveats of the study: Treatment differences in immunosuppression may have added variability to the repertoires of patients.

An amount of about 4,000 ng of total RNA was used for each TCR library. UMIs that included a 6-nucleotide sample barcode were added by template switching, which took place during cDNA synthesis. TCRdb reprocessed the 5' RACE reads and stores each CDR3 protein as one record, lacking DNA. The sample table sets out about 210,000 distinct CDR3 sequences. Remarks on this clonotype: Antigen unknown.

This CDR3 contains 13 residues. This clonotype originated in a human donor with ulcerative colitis or Crohn's disease, or a healthy co-twin of an affected twin (not recorded which). Sequenced sample: blood. The rearrangement joins TRBV12-3 or TRBV12-4 to TRBJ2-1; the D gene TCRdb calls, TRBD1, cannot be checked with no DNA. This chain's CDR3 is CASSGRAYNEQFF.